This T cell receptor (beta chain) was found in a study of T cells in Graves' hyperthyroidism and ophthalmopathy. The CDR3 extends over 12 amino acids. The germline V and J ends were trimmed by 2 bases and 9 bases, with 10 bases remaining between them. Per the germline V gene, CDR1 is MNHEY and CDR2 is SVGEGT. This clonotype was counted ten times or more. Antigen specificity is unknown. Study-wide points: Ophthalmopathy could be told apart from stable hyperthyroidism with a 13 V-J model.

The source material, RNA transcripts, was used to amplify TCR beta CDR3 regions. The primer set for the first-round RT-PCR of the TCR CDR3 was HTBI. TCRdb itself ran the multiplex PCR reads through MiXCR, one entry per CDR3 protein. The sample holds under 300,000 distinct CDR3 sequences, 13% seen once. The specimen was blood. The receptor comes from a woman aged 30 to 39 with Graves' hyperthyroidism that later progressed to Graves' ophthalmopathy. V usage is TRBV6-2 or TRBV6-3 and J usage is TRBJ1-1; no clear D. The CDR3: CASSYGEGKAFF. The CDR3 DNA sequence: TGTGCCAGCAGTTACGGTGAGGGAAAAGCTTTCTTT.